Detailed here is one T cell receptor (beta chain). This entry belongs to a study of T-cell reconstitution after alpha-beta-depleted transplantation in children. The CDR3 has 14 amino acids. Germline V gives CDR1 ENHRY, CDR2 SYGVKD. Between the trimmed V and J ends, which lost 3 bases and 3 bases, there was a span of 9 bases. Unique molecular identifiers were incorporated when the TCRbeta library was constructed. TCRdb reprocessed the PCR reads via MiXCR and lists one record per CDR3 protein. The sample carries 400,000 to 500,000 distinct CDR3 sequences, roughly a tenth recorded once. The TCR sequence derives from a human donor who donated a stem cell graft to a child with acute myeloid leukemia. The rearrangement uses TRBV10-3 and TRBJ1-5, with a tentative D call TRBD1 (6 bases). The source material was PBMCs from the stem cell graft donor, sampled from the stem cell graft. The CDR3, as DNA: TGTGCCATCAGTGAAAGACAGGACAATCAGCCCCAGCATTTT. It encodes CAISERQDNQPQHF.